Listed here are 16 T cell receptor beta chains from one sample, sequenced in a study of beta chain features in type 1 diabetes. Every bit of the isolated RNA underwent reverse transcription, so sequencing read expressed TCRB transcripts. Clones were read by immunoSEQ multiplex PCR, and TCRdb kept only the in-frame ones, dropping some. This sample carries under 400,000 clones, 10% to 15% of them seen once, and the ten largest clones take around 0.0099%. What these receptors recognize is not known. Study-level results: Moderate yet significant TCRB CDR3 shortening was seen in Type 1 diabetes patients in all four CD4+ subsets.

The sample was naive CD4+ T cells from blood. These receptors originate from a woman between 18 and 30 years old with type 1 diabetes.

The chain employs TRBV6-6 and TRBJ2-2; D is perhaps TRBD2 (6 bases). V lost 11 bases, J lost 6 bases, and 13 bases lay in between. The length of the CDR3 is 12 residues. CDR1 and CDR2 from the germline V gene are MNHNY and SVGAGI (reference sequence). The CDR3 DNA sequence: TGTGCCGTCCAGGGAGGCTCCGGGGAGCTGTTTTTT. Protein product: CAVQGGSGELFF.

The J gene is TRBJ2-1, the V gene TRBV9; 8 positions agree with TRBD2. The V gene's germline CDR1 is SGDLS and CDR2 YYNGEE. The trim removed 4 bases at V and 4 bases at J, leaving 10 bases unmatched. CDR3 length: 16 amino acids. The CDR3 bases are TGTGCCAGCAGCCTAGGGAGCGGGAGAAGGTACAATGAGCAGTTCTTC. Its protein is CASSLGSGRRYNEQFF.

The V and J genes are TRBV7-2 and TRBJ2-4; 11 bases map to TRBD1. The germline gives CDR1 SGHTA, CDR2 FQGNSA. The CDR3 is 15 amino acids. J gave up 8 bases and V 5 bases, and 8 bases lay outside the gene matches. In DNA form, the CDR3 reads TGTGCCAGCAGCCCCGGACAGGGGGCGGCGGACATTCAGTACTTC. It specifies CASSPGQGAADIQYF.

The V call is TRBV2, the J call TRBJ2-1, with a tentative D call TRBD1 (6 bases). This CDR3 is built from 14 residues. Germline loops: CDR1 SNHLY, CDR2 FYNNEI. Trimming pared 10 bases from V and 3 bases from J, leaving 16 bases between. The CDR3: CAIDADRLYNEQFF. The CDR3 region has the DNA TGTGCCATCGATGCAGACAGGCTCTACAATGAGCAGTTCTTC.

The sample holds a few counts of this clone. The V gene is TRBV19, the J gene TRBJ2-1; D might be TRBD2 (5 bases). CDR1 and CDR2 (germline): LNHDA, SQIVND (reference sequence). V was shortened by 4 bases and J by 5 bases, with 18 bases between the two germline ends. The CDR3 spans 16 residues. CDR3 DNA: TGTGCCAGTAGTAACTCGGCCCGGGCGGGCAACAATGAGCAGTTCTTC. This translates into CASSNSARAGNNEQFF.

The J gene is TRBJ1-2, the V gene TRBV7-2; D perhaps matches TRBD1 (5 bases). V was trimmed by 5 bases and J by 7 bases, leaving 17 bases between them. The CDR3 runs 14 residues. The germline V gene has CDR1 SGHTA and CDR2 FQGNSA. CDR3 sequence: CASSLLQGGSGYTF. In DNA form, the CDR3 reads TGTGCCAGCAGCCTTCTCCAGGGAGGGTCTGGCTACACCTTC.

This clone was counted a few times. The J gene is TRBJ2-2, the V gene TRBV30; D is uncertain. Germline V gene sequence: CDR1 GTSNPN, CDR2 SVGIG (reference sequence). V lost 3 bases, J lost 4 bases, and 21 bases lay in between. The CDR3 length is 17 residues. CDR3 sequence reads: CAWRAAETHPGTGELFF. In DNA, the CDR3 is TGTGCCTGGAGGGCGGCGGAGACTCACCCGGGCACCGGGGAGCTGTTTTTT.

This clone was recorded a few times. The V call is TRBV28, the J call TRBJ2-5; weak D call: TRBD2 (5 bases). This CDR3 has 16 amino acids. V was pared by 5 bases and J by 3 bases, with 19 bases between. The V gene's germline CDR1 is MDHEN and CDR2 SYDVKM. For the CDR3, the DNA is TGTGCCAGCAGTGGCCCGGGGAGAAGGGTAAAAGAGACCCAGTACTTC. Its protein is CASSGPGRRVKETQYF.

This clone turned up a few times. Additional DNA sequences in this sample encode the identical CDR3. This chain joins TRBV6-5 and TRBJ1-1; D is ambiguous. Germline assignment: CDR1 MNHEY and CDR2 SVGAGI. The CDR3 runs to 13 residues. Deletions cut 6 bases from V and 1 base from J, with 9 bases between. The CDR3 region has the DNA TGTGCCAGCAGATCAACCGGGAACACTGAAGCTTTCTTT. This encodes CASRSTGNTEAFF.

V and J are TRBV30 and TRBJ2-1; D is undetermined. The CDR3 length is 12 residues. The V end was cut by 3 bases, the J end by 4 bases, with 7 bases between. The germline V gene has CDR1 GTSNPN and CDR2 SVGIG (reference sequence). CDR3 DNA: TGTGCCTGGAGCTACGGTTACAATGAGCAGTTCTTC. Protein product: CAWSYGYNEQFF. Complete variable domain (other parts from reference TRBV30 and TRBJ2-1): SQTIHQWPATLVQPVGSPLSLECTVEGTSNPNLYWYRQAAGRGLQLLFYSVGIGQISSEVPQNLSASRPQDRQFILSSKKLLLSDSGFYLCAWSYGYNEQFFGPGTRLTVL.

This clone was picked up a small number of times. This specimen includes other DNA sequences encoding the same CDR3. The chain links TRBV11-2 to TRBJ2-3; D unresolved. The CDR3 runs to 12 residues. The V gene's germline CDR1 is SGHAT and CDR2 FQNNGV. Trimming left V 3 bases short and J 5 bases short, with 6 bases between. The CDR3 reads CASSLVRDTQYF. CDR3 in DNA: TGTGCCAGCAGCTTGGTCAGAGATACGCAGTATTTT.

This chain joins TRBV11-1 and TRBJ2-7; TRBD2 might be the D (6 bases). The ends were cut back, 6 bases at V and 2 bases at J, with 20 bases in the middle. The CDR3 has 16 residues. Germline-derived CDR1 and CDR2 are SGHAT and FQDESV (reference sequence). The CDR3 spells CASSTRSGTEAYEQYF. The CDR3 DNA reads as TGTGCCAGCAGTACTCGATCCGGGACTGAGGCCTACGAGCAGTACTTC.

The chain carries TRBV28 and TRBJ1-5; 7 nucleotides agree with TRBD1. CDR3 length: 15 residues. The V segment lost 2 bases and the J segment 2 bases; nucleotides outside the gene matches: 3. Germline lookup yields CDR1 MDHEN and CDR2 SYDVKM. CDR3 DNA sequence: TGTGCCAGCAGTTTAGGGACAGCTGGCAATCAGCCCCAGCATTTT. Amino acids: CASSLGTAGNQPQHF.

CDR3 loop: CASSSRDRYSPLHF. The CDR3 DNA reads as TGTGCCAGCAGCAGCCGGGACAGGTATTCACCCCTCCACTTT. J is TRBJ1-6 and V is TRBV5-4, with 8 bases aligning to TRBD1. The germline CDR1 and CDR2 sequences are SGHNT and YYREEE (reference sequence). The CDR3 is 14 amino acids. V gave up 4 bases and J gave up 8 bases; unmatched junction bases: 5.

This clone appeared a few times. The V gene is TRBV9, the J gene TRBJ1-2; perhaps TRBD1 as D (6 bases). Germline lookup yields CDR1 SGDLS and CDR2 YYNGEE. This CDR3 comprises 16 residues. Trimming stripped 9 bases from V and 5 bases from J, with 26 bases between. The CDR3 here is CAMEGGLRGSGYGYTF. DNA for the CDR3: TGTGCCATGGAAGGGGGTTTAAGAGGATCAGGGTATGGCTACACCTTC.

The rearrangement uses TRBV9 and TRBJ2-7, with D possibly matching TRBD1 (5 bases). Between the trimmed V and J ends, which lost 0 bases and 6 bases, there was a span of 13 bases. From germline, CDR1 is SGDLS and CDR2 YYNGEE. The CDR3 has 14 residues. For the CDR3, the DNA is TGTGCCAGCAGCGTAGACAGGTTCGGCGGCGAGCAGTACTTC. Translated, it gives CASSVDRFGGEQYF.